A selection of T cell receptor beta chains follows, all from one sample in a study of blood T cell repertoires in COVID-19. TCRdb's table, derived via immunoSEQ multiplex PCR, lists solely in-frame clones and lacks some. The sample consists of about 280,000 clones, approximately 85% of them appearing once. The specimen sequenced was peripheral blood. The receptors were sampled from a man aged 50-60 years with active or convalescent COVID-19. Each CDR3 is given without its conserved first and last residue.

v_call	j_call	cdr3_aa
TRBV9	TRBJ1-1	ASSVGDRLNTEAF
TRBV5-1	TRBJ1-1	ASSLDRNTEAF
TRBV2	TRBJ1-2	ASSARDRVLGGYT
TRBV28	TRBJ2-7	ASTPSGTGAYEQY
TRBV28	TRBJ2-3	ATTDHSGAPDTQY
TRBV4-2	TRBJ2-3	ASSQDPSTDTQY
TRBV25-1	TRBJ1-1	ASSEYLQGEAF
TRBV18	TRBJ2-3	ASSPRTGFGTDTQY
TRBV4-2	TRBJ2-1	ASSHPTSGIYNEQF
TRBV9	TRBJ2-2	ASSVGWGQGATGELF
TRBV6-6	TRBJ2-1	ASGAGVSYNEQF
TRBV6-5	TRBJ2-3	ASSSTLTTPDTQY
TRBV3-1/TRBV3-2	TRBJ2-7	ASSQGGVSYEQY